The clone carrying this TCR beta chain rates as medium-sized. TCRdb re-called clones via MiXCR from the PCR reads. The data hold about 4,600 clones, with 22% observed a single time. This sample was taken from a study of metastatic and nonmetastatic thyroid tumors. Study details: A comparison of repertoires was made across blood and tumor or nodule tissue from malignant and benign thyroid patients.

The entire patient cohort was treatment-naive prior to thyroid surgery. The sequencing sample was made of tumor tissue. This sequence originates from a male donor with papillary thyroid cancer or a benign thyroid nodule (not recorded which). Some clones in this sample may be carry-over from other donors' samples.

The CDR3, as DNA: TGTGCCAGCAGTTACTCGTACCCGATGGAGACCCAGTACTTC. Its protein is CASSYSYPMETQYF. The rearrangement uses TRBV6-5 and TRBJ2-5, with D hard to call. The germline V and J ends were trimmed by 0 bases and 5 bases, with 10 bases remaining between them. The CDR3 is 14 residues long. Germline V gene lookup returns CDR1 MNHEY and CDR2 SVGAGI.